This TCR beta chain stems from a study of neurological immune-mediated disorders (dated by TCRdb to the late 2010s). As for the study more broadly: Peripheral blood TCR-beta repertoires from HTLV-I-associated myelopathy (HAM/TSP) patients, multiple sclerosis patients and healthy controls were compared by UMI-based sequencing. Of the roughly 68 subjects in the cohort, about 14 were HAM/TSP patients, around 34 were multiple sclerosis patients, and about 20 were healthy controls. The approximately 100 TCR-beta libraries included longitudinal samples, technical triplicates and paired sorted CD4+ and CD8+ T-cell subsets alongside PBMC samples.

This clonotype was recorded many times. Its antigen is currently not known. The record has no base qualities; no much larger clone is one base away. cDNA was synthesized by template-switch 5'RACE using a primer with a 10-nucleotide random unique molecular identifier that tagged each TCR transcript. Each sequencing run produced over 160 million TCR-beta sequences covering 15-18 subjects. The RNeasy kit was used for extraction of total RNA. The KAPA Real-time Library Amplification kit was used to amplify TCR-beta VDJ regions with primers targeting the TCR constant region and the 5'RACE anchor. A first PCR added sample indexes and Illumina adaptors, and a second PCR then raised library yield. After purification with Ampure beads, the TCR product of roughly 650 bp was size-selected on a 2% E-gel SizeSelection system. Before pooling, libraries had their quality checked on a Bioanalyzer, their concentration measured with Qubit, and their quantity determined with the Kapa Library Quantification kit. Paired-end 2 x 150 bp sequencing of the libraries was performed on an Illumina HiSeq 2500. To increase sequence diversity, about 23-32% phiX was spiked into each library pool. From the authors' description of their analysis: Quality-filtered reads were processed with the UMI-based MiGEC pipeline, which removed over 85% of raw TCR sequences during error correction. IMGT germline references were used for alignment of VDJ genes, and clonotypes were defined by a unique CDR3 amino acid sequence together with V-J genes. VDJtools evaluated clonal expansion, Shannon diversity and CDR3 relatedness (CalcPairwiseDistances, ClusterSamples); CLCbio workbench built phylogenetic trees. A clone was classed as expanded if it had 8 or more unique UMIs, a cutoff based on coefficient-of-variation modelling across technical triplicates. TCRdb reran the public reads through fastp at Q25 and MiXCR, keeping productive beta chains. Entries that share a CDR3 protein sequence are merged under the most common genes and DNA. These V and J calls originate from TCRdb's pipeline instead of the authors' own analysis. The sample yields tens of thousands of distinct CDR3 sequences; almost 7.5% were counted once. Of the sample, approximately 5.7% is held by the ten largest clones.

The healthy controls were volunteers from a blood bank in Maryland, USA. For the sorted-subset TCR libraries, the starting material was about 1 million sorted CD4+ or CD8+ T cells. Peripheral blood underwent Ficoll-Hypaque density gradient centrifugation to isolate PBMCs, which were then cryopreserved in liquid nitrogen. Paired sorted CD4+ and CD8+ subsets came from healthy controls, HAM/TSP patients and MS patients. The CDR3 starts with the cysteine, ends with the phenylalanine, and has 15 residues. Just CDR3 DNA is preserved here, 45 bases in frame from base 1. V has 7 bases trimmed and J has 0 bases trimmed; junction bases matching no gene number 6. For CDR1 and CDR2, the germline V gene lists KGHSH and LQKENI. The study at large found these results: No identical CDR3 amino acid sequences were shared among expanded clones across subjects, suggesting private TCR-beta repertoires in all groups. TCR clonal expansion was highest in HAM/TSP patients and lowest in MS patients, with MS patients falling below even healthy controls.

The receptor chain draws on TRBV18 and TRBJ1-3, and TRBD1 matches 7 of the central bases. This receptor was identified in a man aged 50-60 years in good health. Sequencing was done on a sample of CD4+ T cells from blood. The CDR3 region reads CASWTGPSSGNTIYF. Here is the DNA: TGTGCCAGCTGGACAGGCCCTAGCTCTGGAAACACCATATATTTT.